Each of the 26 T cell receptor beta chains below was sequenced from the same sample in a study of CD8 T cells in ankylosing spondylitis. A single record per CDR3 protein comes from TCRdb applying MiXCR to the 5' RACE reads. The repertoire has 200,000 or so distinct CDR3 sequences, 10% to 15% of them found once; the top ten carry about 11%. Sequenced input: blood, either unsorted or a sorted T cell fraction (not recorded which). The receptors shown here come from a female donor with ankylosing spondylitis or in good health (not recorded which).

This clonotype has just a few counts. This chain joins TRBV11-2 and TRBJ2-7, with 9 nucleotides matching TRBD2. The germline CDR1 and CDR2 sequences are SGHAT and FQNNGV. This CDR3 is built from 17 residues. Trimming took 0 bases from V and 4 from J; bases not matched to a gene: 10. The CDR3 protein is CASSLDGGAGGVYEQYF. CDR3 coding DNA: TGTGCCAGCAGCTTAGATGGAGGGGCGGGAGGGGTATACGAGCAGTACTTC.

The chain has TRBV10-3 and TRBJ2-7; 8 nucleotides line up with TRBD1. Trimming took 7 bases from V and 3 from J; bases not matched to a gene: 11. The germline gives CDR1 ENHRY, CDR2 SYGVKD. The CDR3 spans 15 residues. CDR3 in amino acids: CAINPGQGWGYEQYF. CDR3 nucleotide sequence: TGTGCCATCAACCCCGGACAGGGATGGGGCTACGAGCAGTACTTC.

This clonotype was seen a few times. V usage is TRBV7-9 and J usage is TRBJ1-5; possibly TRBD1 for D (5 bases). V was cut by 5 bases and J by 11 bases, with 19 bases left in between. Germline V gene lookup returns CDR1 SEHNR and CDR2 FQNEAQ (reference sequence). CDR3 length: 14 amino acids. DNA for the CDR3: TGTGCCAGCAGCCCGAGCGTCGTGGACACGGCCCAGCATTTT. Translation gives CASSPSVVDTAQHF. Filled out from reference TRBV7-9 and TRBJ1-5, the complete variable domain reads DTGVSQNPRHKITKRGQNVTFRCDPISEHNRLYWYRQTLGQGPEFLTYFQNEAQLEKSRLLSDRFSAERPKGSFSTLEIQRTEQGDSAMYLCASSPSVVDTAQHFGDGTRLSIL.

In its sample, this clonotype was seen many times. The rearrangement uses TRBV7-2 and TRBJ1-2; no reliable D call. This CDR3 is 15 amino acids long. Germline lookup yields CDR1 SGHTA and CDR2 FQGNSA. Between the trimmed V and J ends, which lost 1 base and 4 bases, there was a span of 13 bases. The chain's CDR3 is CASSLENGRTYGYTF. CDR3 coding DNA: TGTGCCAGCAGCTTAGAGAACGGTCGAACCTATGGCTACACCTTC.

Notes on this clonotype: A much larger clone is a single base away; this may be a read error. The chain carries TRBV27 and TRBJ2-5; 7 bases line up with TRBD2. The CDR3 is made up of 15 amino acids. Germline lookup yields CDR1 MNHEY and CDR2 SMNVEV (reference sequence). CDR3 sequence: CASSLISGDQGTQYF. The CDR3 nucleotides read TGTGCCAGCAGTTTAATAAGCGGGGACCAAGGGACCCAGTACTTC.

This clonotype was found a few times. The chain combines TRBV7-2 with TRBJ2-1; perhaps TRBD2 as D (6 bases). The CDR3 has 13 residues. The V and J ends lost 5 bases and 9 bases respectively, with 14 bases between them. Germline V gives CDR1 SGHTA, CDR2 FQGNSA. The chain's CDR3 is CASSAWFSGEQFF. The CDR3 bases are TGTGCCAGCAGCGCTTGGTTTAGCGGTGAGCAGTTCTTC.

This sequence joins TRBV5-1 and TRBJ2-1; D is perhaps TRBD1 (5 bases). This CDR3 region has 15 residues. Trimming shortened V by 0 bases and J by 2 bases, and 9 bases separated the two germline ends. From germline, CDR1 is SGHRS and CDR2 YFSETQ. DNA of the CDR3: TGCGCCAGCAGCTTGGGGGGCGGCCCCTACAATGAGCAGTTCTTC. Its translation: CASSLGGGPYNEQFF.

This clonotype was recorded many times. The chain employs TRBV12-3 or TRBV12-4 and TRBJ2-1; D is unresolved. CDR3 size: 11 residues. Trimming took off 3 bases at V and 7 bases at J, with 4 bases between the two ends. The CDR3 region has the DNA TGTGCCAGCAGTTTGTGGAATGAGCAGTTCTTC. It is translated as CASSLWNEQFF.

This clonotype appeared many times. This CDR3 reads CASSRGGERYEQYF. CDR3 DNA: TGTGCCAGCAGCCGGGGCGGGGAGCGCTACGAGCAGTACTTC. The V and J genes are TRBV3-1 and TRBJ2-7, with a tentative D call TRBD2 (6 bases). Trimming took 4 bases from V and 3 from J, leaving 13 bases between them. In germline, CDR1 is LGHDT, CDR2 YNNKEL (reference sequence). There are 14 residues in the CDR3.

Ten or more counts support this clonotype. The chain employs TRBV10-3 and TRBJ1-5; D unclear. The ends were cut back, 4 bases at V and 1 base at J, with 2 bases in the middle. Germline-derived CDR1 and CDR2 are ENHRY and SYGVKD. The CDR3 has 12 amino acids. The CDR3 sequence: CAISASNQPQHF. CDR3 sequence (DNA): TGTGCCATCAGTGCGAGCAATCAGCCCCAGCATTTT.

This clonotype has only one observation. This could be a read error, since a much larger clone is one nucleotide away. The CDR3 DNA is TGTGCCAGCAGTTCCCGGGGACTAGCGGGAGGGCTCGGCACAGATACGCAGTATTTT. This sequence encodes CASSSRGLAGGLGTDTQYF. V is TRBV28 and J is TRBJ2-3, with 16 bases fitting TRBD2. Germline lookup yields CDR1 MDHEN and CDR2 SYDVKM. The ends lost 4 bases at V and 1 base at J; junction bases unmatched: 8. This CDR3 contains 19 residues.

The chain couples TRBV12-3 or TRBV12-4 to TRBJ2-7; D gene unclear. CDR3 size: 13 residues. Trimming took 5 bases from V and 2 from J, leaving 10 bases between them. The DNA for the CDR3 is TGTGCCAGCAGTCGGGCCCTTACCTACGAGCAGTACTTC. Amino acids: CASSRALTYEQYF.

This clonotype showed up just a few times. The chain joins TRBV15 to TRBJ2-4; D is undetermined. The CDR3 consists of 14 residues. Per germline, CDR1 LNHNV and CDR2 YYDKDF (reference sequence). Between the trimmed V and J ends, which lost 0 bases and 9 bases, there was a span of 12 bases. DNA of the CDR3: TGTGCCACCAGCAGAGATATGAATCAGCCCATTCAGTACTTC. This sequence encodes CATSRDMNQPIQYF.

There are many counts of this clonotype. V usage is TRBV7-6 and J usage is TRBJ2-7, with 7 nucleotides matching TRBD2. V shed 0 bases, J shed 0 bases, and the junction held 11 bases outside the gene matches. The CDR3 has 18 residues. The V gene's germline CDR1 is SGHVS and CDR2 FNYEAQ. As DNA, the CDR3 is TGTGCCAGCAGCTTAGCCAGCCCTCTAGCGGAGATCTCCTACGAGCAGTACTTC. This translates into CASSLASPLAEISYEQYF.

There are many counts of this clonotype. The chain uses TRBV5-1 and TRBJ2-4; TRBD1 agrees at 10 bases. The length of the CDR3 is 19 residues. CDR1 is SGHRS and CDR2 is YFSETQ in the germline V gene. With 4 bases clipped from V and 0 bases from J, the junction kept 13 bases outside the gene matches. The CDR3 region is CASSQHPGTGEIAKNIQYF. In DNA form, the CDR3 reads TGCGCCAGCAGCCAACACCCCGGGACAGGGGAAATAGCCAAAAACATTCAGTACTTC.

This clonotype was detected many times. J is TRBJ2-7 and V is TRBV5-1, with D hard to call. Germline lookup yields CDR1 SGHRS and CDR2 YFSETQ. This CDR3 comprises 15 residues. V lost 3 bases, J lost 0 bases, and 13 bases lay in between. CDR3 amino acids: CASSYLPLGSYEQYF. For the CDR3, the DNA is TGCGCCAGCAGCTATTTACCTTTGGGCTCCTACGAGCAGTACTTC. Complete variable domain (other parts from reference TRBV5-1 and TRBJ2-7): KAGVTQTPRYLIKTRGQQVTLSCSPISGHRSVSWYQQTPGQGLQFLFEYFSETQRNKGNFPGRFSGRQFSNSRSEMNVSTLELGDSALYLCASSYLPLGSYEQYFGPGTRLTVT.

Turning to this clonotype: This could be a read error, since a much larger clone is one nucleotide away. The V call is TRBV27, the J call TRBJ2-5; D remains ambiguous. Germline V gene data show CDR1 as MNHEY and CDR2 as SMNVEV (reference sequence). The CDR3 length is 15 residues. V lost 5 bases and J 5 bases, leaving 18 bases between the germline ends. The CDR3 nucleotides read TGTGCCAGCAGTCCCAGTAGCTTAGTCGACGAGACCCAGTACTTC. Residues: CASSPSSLVDETQYF.

This clonotype was observed many times. The gene calls are TRBV20-1 and TRBJ2-3, with D perhaps TRBD2 (5 bases). V lost 5 bases and J lost 2, with 23 bases in between. The CDR3 loop spans 17 amino acids. Germline values: CDR1 DFQATT, CDR2 SNEGSKA (reference sequence). The CDR3: CSAGVGVAAEPTDTQYF. In DNA, the CDR3 is TGCAGTGCTGGGGTTGGGGTCGCAGCGGAGCCCACAGATACGCAGTATTTT.

This clonotype was recorded many times. The chain combines TRBV20-1 with TRBJ2-3, with 12 positions matching TRBD2. Losses at the gene ends were 6 bases for V and 3 bases for J; bases not matched to a gene: 4. Germline V CDR1 and CDR2: DFQATT, SNEGSKA (reference sequence). The CDR3 sequence is 14 residues long. This chain's CDR3 is CSAAGTSGTDTQYF. The CDR3 coding sequence is TGCAGTGCGGCCGGGACTAGCGGGACAGATACGCAGTATTTT.

In this sample, this clonotype turned up many times. This CDR3 reads CASSLADLGLAGINEQFF. In nucleotides, the CDR3 is TGTGCCAGCAGCTTAGCCGACCTGGGACTAGCAGGAATCAATGAGCAGTTCTTC. V and J are TRBV11-1 and TRBJ2-1; TRBD2 aligns across 9 bases. The CDR3 spans 18 residues. With V trimmed by 0 bases and J by 6 bases, 12 bases remained unmatched. Per the germline V gene, CDR1 is SGHAT and CDR2 is FQDESV (reference sequence).

This clonotype was picked up many times. CDR3 amino acids: CASSNRQGLNSPLHF. The CDR3 DNA sequence: TGTGCCAGCAGCAACCGACAGGGGTTGAATTCACCCCTCCACTTT. The chain employs TRBV5-4 and TRBJ1-6; TRBD1 matches 8 bases. The ends lost 4 bases at V and 7 bases at J; junction bases unmatched: 7. CDR1 and CDR2 from the germline V gene are SGHNT and YYREEE (reference sequence). CDR3 length: 15 amino acids. The full variable domain, rest sourced from reference TRBV5-4 and TRBJ1-6, is ETGVTQSPTHLIKTRGQQVTLRCSSQSGHNTVSWYQQALGQGPQFIFQYYREEENGRGNFPPRFSGLQFPNYSSELNVNALELDDSALYLCASSNRQGLNSPLHFGNGTRLTVT.

In regard to this clonotype: One end of the junction is discordant with germline, which a read error may explain. The V and J genes are TRBV28 and TRBJ2-7, with 8 bases matching TRBD1. Germline assignment: CDR1 MDHEN and CDR2 SYDVKM. The CDR3 has 11 residues. CDR3 sequence reads: CASNLQGELYF. As DNA, the CDR3 is TGTGCCAGCAATTTACAGGGGGAGTTGTACTTC.

The chain is built from TRBV12-3 or TRBV12-4 and TRBJ2-1; D call uncertain. Trimming cost V 6 bases and J 7 bases, with 10 bases left between them. The CDR3 extends over 12 amino acids. The CDR3 bases are TGTGCCAGCAGCCTCCTCCTGAATGAGCAGTTCTTC. It encodes CASSLLLNEQFF.

This clonotype is medium-sized within its sample. J is TRBJ2-5 and V is TRBV2; D remains ambiguous. Deletions cut 6 bases from V and 1 base from J, with 15 bases between. Per germline, CDR1 SNHLY and CDR2 FYNNEI. The CDR3 runs to 15 residues. The CDR3 DNA reads TGTGCCAGCAGCTCGAATGGACGAAGCCAAGAGACCCAGTACTTC. This gives the protein CASSSNGRSQETQYF.

This clonotype has more than one count but fewer than ten. The chain carries TRBV5-6 and TRBJ2-5; TRBD1 might be the D (6 bases). The germline V gene encodes CDR1 SGHDT and CDR2 YYEEEE. The CDR3 totals 14 residues. The ends were cut back, 2 bases at V and 2 bases at J, with 10 bases in the middle. The CDR3 loop is CASSFSDSQETQYF. For the CDR3, the DNA is TGTGCCAGCAGCTTTTCGGACAGTCAAGAGACCCAGTACTTC.

At least ten counts were recorded for this clonotype. This rearrangement joins TRBV29-1 to TRBJ1-5; D call uncertain. From germline, CDR1 is SQVTM and CDR2 ANQGSEA. CDR3 length equals 13 residues. The V gene lost 4 bases and the J gene lost 2 bases, with 9 bases spanning the gap. CDR3 sequence: CSVVGTGNQPQHF. CDR3 DNA: TGCAGCGTTGTAGGCACAGGCAATCAGCCCCAGCATTTT.